This T cell receptor (beta chain) was recovered during a study of cytomegalovirus exposure and HLA in healthy donors. Points from the study as a whole: Confirmation was obtained in vitro that a few CMV-associated chains are specific for CMV antigens. Some public TCRs appeared in many individuals, while most sequences were rare. TCR beta chains numbering under 200 were designated cytomegalovirus-associated.

Only in-frame clones appear in the TCRdb table, and some are missing; sequencing was by immunoSEQ multiplex PCR. The sample includes a few hundred thousand clones, around 90% of them seen just once. Worth noting for this clone: Its antigen is unknown.

Germline-derived CDR1 and CDR2 are MNHEY and SMNVEV (reference sequence). The V end lost 5 bases, the J end lost 6 bases, and 19 bases lay between the germline ends. The length of the CDR3 is 16 residues. This TCR derives from a woman aged 18 to 35 in good health and CMV-seronegative. Specimen: PBMCs. This chain connects TRBV27 to TRBJ2-2, with TRBD1 as a possible D gene (5 bases). In nucleotides, the CDR3 is TGTGCCAGCAGTGGGCGACCGACAGATTTGTCCGGGGAGCTGTTTTTT. It yields the protein CASSGRPTDLSGELFF.